This entry lists 15 T cell receptor beta chains sequenced from one sample in a study of lymphopenia after photon versus proton radiotherapy. The data were produced by immunoSEQ multiplex PCR, yet TCRdb's version contains in-frame clones alone and is incomplete. The sample has about 50,000 clones; about four fifths are singletons. The input for sequencing was peripheral blood, taken from a patient treated with photon-based radiotherapy. Source of these receptors: a man aged 45-65 years with gastric cancer.

The chain combines TRBV11-2 with TRBJ2-7; D perhaps matches TRBD1 (6 bases). Between the trimmed V and J ends, which lost 4 bases and 4 bases, there was a span of 17 bases. This CDR3 has 15 amino acids. The germline gives CDR1 SGHAT, CDR2 FQNNGV. CDR3: CASSYTGKRKYEQYF. Written as DNA, the CDR3 is TGTGCCAGCAGCTACACAGGGAAGAGAAAGTACGAGCAGTACTTC.

The chain has TRBV27 and TRBJ1-4; D is perhaps TRBD1 (6 bases). Trimming took 2 bases from V and 2 from J, leaving 9 bases between them. The CDR3 consists of 15 residues. In germline, CDR1 is MNHEY, CDR2 SMNVEV (reference sequence). CDR3 bases: TGTGCCAGCAGTTTAGGGGGGGCCACTAATGAAAAACTGTTTTTT. This sequence encodes CASSLGGATNEKLFF.

The V gene is TRBV4-1, the J gene TRBJ2-5; 8 bases are a match to TRBD1. The CDR3 sequence is 15 residues long. Germline values: CDR1 MGHRA, CDR2 YSYEKL. V lost 3 bases, J lost 1 base, and 4 bases stayed unmatched. CDR3 coding DNA: TGCGCCAGCAGCCACAGACAGGGGAGCCAAGAGACCCAGTACTTC. As protein: CASSHRQGSQETQYF.

This clone was found once. The junction and the germline gene differ at one end; a read error may be behind it. This chain uses TRBV7-3 with TRBJ2-7; 8 bases match TRBD1. In germline, CDR1 is SGHTA, CDR2 FQGTGA. The CDR3 spans 14 residues. The CDR3 sequence is CASSLTRTGIPWNF. The CDR3, as DNA: TGTGCCAGCAGCTTAACGAGGACAGGGATCCCCTGGAACTTC. The entire variable domain, with the rest obtained from reference TRBV7-3 and TRBJ2-7, is as follows: GAGVSQTPSNKVTEKGKYVELRCDPISGHTALYWYRQSLGQGPEFLIYFQGTGAADDSGLPNDRFFAVRPEGSVSTLKIQRTERGDSAVYLCASSLTRTGIPWNFGPGTRLTVT.

This chain connects TRBV27 to TRBJ2-7, with 14 nucleotides matching TRBD2. The CDR3 is 17 residues long. Germline loops: CDR1 MNHEY, CDR2 SMNVEV (reference sequence). The ends lost 1 base at V and 6 bases at J; junction bases unmatched: 8. The chain's CDR3 is CASSLLGLAGVSVEQYF. The CDR3 DNA sequence: TGTGCCAGCAGTTTATTGGGACTAGCGGGAGTTTCAGTCGAGCAGTACTTC.

CDR3 bases: TGCGCCAGCAGCTTGGAAGGCATCAAACTGTTTTTT. Translating gives CASSLEGIKLFF. This chain uses TRBV5-1 with TRBJ1-4; D remains ambiguous. The CDR3 is 12 amino acids. From germline, CDR1 is SGHRS and CDR2 YFSETQ. Trimming took off 0 bases at V and 11 bases at J, with 8 bases between the two ends. The full variable domain, with the rest looked up from reference TRBV5-1 and TRBJ1-4, is KAGVTQTPRYLIKTRGQQVTLSCSPISGHRSVSWYQQTPGQGLQFLFEYFSETQRNKGNFPGRFSGRQFSNSRSEMNVSTLELGDSALYLCASSLEGIKLFFGSGTQLSVL.

This chain uses TRBV5-5 with TRBJ1-5; D is unresolved. The V gene lost 1 base and the J gene lost 7 bases, with 9 bases spanning the gap. CDR3 length equals 13 residues. Per the germline V gene, CDR1 is SGHKS and CDR2 is YYEKEE (reference sequence). CDR3 in amino acids: CASSLRTLQPQHF. As DNA, the CDR3 is TGTGCCAGCAGCTTGCGGACTCTACAGCCCCAGCATTTT.

This clone was seen just once. The chain employs TRBV2 and TRBJ2-1; D perhaps matches TRBD2 (6 bases). CDR3 length: 15 amino acids. The germline V gene has CDR1 SNHLY and CDR2 FYNNEI. Trimming left V 4 bases short and J 0 bases short, with 10 bases between. CDR3 region: CASSASESSYNEQFF. The CDR3 DNA sequence: TGTGCCAGCAGTGCTAGCGAAAGCTCCTACAATGAGCAGTTCTTC.

The V call is TRBV6-1, the J call TRBJ2-1; D gene ambiguous. Trimming pared 3 bases from V and 6 bases from J, leaving 15 bases between. The CDR3 is made up of 15 amino acids. CDR1 MNHNS and CDR2 SASEGT come from the germline V gene. CDR3 residues: CASSEVISSTNEQFF. In DNA, the CDR3 is TGTGCCAGCAGTGAGGTCATTTCGTCAACCAATGAGCAGTTCTTC.

The chain links TRBV5-1 to TRBJ2-3; maybe TRBD2 (5 bases). Germline CDR1 and CDR2: SGHRS and YFSETQ. The CDR3 contains 15 residues. V was cut by 4 bases and J by 1 base, with 13 bases left in between. The CDR3 region has the DNA TGCGCCAGCAGCGCGGACGGGATAGGCACAGATACGCAGTATTTT. Its translation is CASSADGIGTDTQYF. The whole variable domain, remainder taken from reference TRBV5-1 and TRBJ2-3, is KAGVTQTPRYLIKTRGQQVTLSCSPISGHRSVSWYQQTPGQGLQFLFEYFSETQRNKGNFPGRFSGRQFSNSRSEMNVSTLELGDSALYLCASSADGIGTDTQYFGPGTRLTVL.

The chain employs TRBV5-5 and TRBJ1-2, with 8 nucleotides matching TRBD1. The CDR3 spans 15 residues. CDR1 is SGHKS and CDR2 is YYEKEE in the germline V gene (reference sequence). With V trimmed by 0 bases and J by 5 bases, 6 bases remained unmatched. For the CDR3, the DNA is TGTGCCAGCAGCTTGGCCCCAGGGGGCGCGTATGGCTACACCTTC. This sequence encodes CASSLAPGGAYGYTF. Variable domain in full (rest from reference TRBV5-5 and TRBJ1-2): DAGVTQSPTHLIKTRGQQVTLRCSPISGHKSVSWYQQVLGQGPQFIFQYYEKEERGRGNFPDRFSARQFPNYSSELNVNALLLGDSALYLCASSLAPGGAYGYTFGSGTRLTVV.

The rearrangement links TRBV5-4 to TRBJ1-2; 11 positions match TRBD1. The length of the CDR3 is 14 residues. The germline V gene encodes CDR1 SGHNT and CDR2 YYREEE (reference sequence). Trimming removed 6 bases from V and 8 bases from J; junction bases left unmatched: 9. The DNA of the CDR3 is TGTGCCAGCACCATCGGACAGGGGGCTGGGGGCTACACCTTC. It yields the protein CASTIGQGAGGYTF.

J is TRBJ1-1 and V is TRBV5-4; possible D gene TRBD1, 5 bases. V was shortened by 4 bases and J by 4 bases, with 8 bases between the two germline ends. The CDR3 runs 12 residues. Germline V gene sequence: CDR1 SGHNT, CDR2 YYREEE (reference sequence). CDR3 nucleotides: TGTGCCAGCAGCCGACAGAGCACTGAAGCTTTCTTT. This sequence encodes CASSRQSTEAFF.

The rearrangement links TRBV19 to TRBJ1-5; no clear D gene. Trimming removed 3 bases from V and 2 bases from J, with 14 bases in between. CDR3 length equals 16 residues. Germline CDR1 LNHDA, CDR2 SQIVND (reference sequence). CDR3 loop: CASSIPRHGGNQPQHF. Here the CDR3 DNA reads TGTGCCAGTAGTATCCCCCGCCATGGTGGCAATCAGCCCCAGCATTTT.

The gene calls are TRBV11-3 and TRBJ2-7; TRBD2 matches 9 bases. V dropped 6 bases and J dropped 3; count of bases not matched to a gene: 21. The CDR3 has 19 residues. Germline V gives CDR1 SGHNT, CDR2 YENEEA. The CDR3 DNA follows: TGTGCCAGCAGATTCCCCCGGCGGGAGGGATCTGTAAAAATCTACGAGCAGTACTTC. This gives the protein CASRFPRREGSVKIYEQYF.